This T cell receptor (beta chain) originates from a study of OX40 agonist ivuxolimab in advanced cancers. Study details: Given to patients was ivuxolimab, an agonistic anti-OX40 (CD134) antibody. Every 2 weeks, patients received ivuxolimab intravenously, dosed at 0.01 to 10 mg/kg.

Using immunoSEQ multiplex PCR, the repertoire was profiled, and TCRdb retains in-frame clones only, with some absent. The sample lists over 60,000 clones, roughly 87% seen once, with less than 0.75% in the top ten. With 2 bases clipped from V and 8 bases from J, the junction kept 6 bases outside the gene matches. This CDR3 spans 15 amino acids. CDR1 is MNHNS and CDR2 is SASEGT in the germline V gene. The TCR sequence derives from an adult with an advanced solid tumor such as melanoma, head and neck, liver or kidney cancer. The material sequenced was CD4+ or CD8+ T cells sorted from blood, taken in a trial of the OX40 agonist ivuxolimab. V gene TRBV6-1 combines with J gene TRBJ2-2; 9 bases fit TRBD1. CDR3 protein: CASSERWTGDGELFF. The CDR3 bases are TGTGCCAGCAGTGAACGATGGACAGGGGATGGGGAGCTGTTTTTT.